The next 28 T cell receptor beta chains were all read from a single sample in a study of blood T cell repertoires in COVID-19. Sequenced by immunoSEQ multiplex PCR; TCRdb stores in-frame clones only, minus some. The top ten hold about an eighth of the sample, which has about 50,000 clones, 80% to 90% seen once. Sequencing input: peripheral blood. The receptors stem from a human donor with active COVID-19. The donor label of this sample is uncertain.

The rearrangement links TRBV9 to TRBJ1-1, with D perhaps TRBD1 (6 bases). V was pared by 5 bases and J by 7 bases, with 18 bases between. The CDR3 consists of 14 residues. Germline values: CDR1 SGDLS, CDR2 YYNGEE. The CDR3 DNA reads as TGTGCCAGCAGTTTGTCAGGGGAAAATGGTGAAGCTTTCTTT. The encoded protein is CASSLSGENGEAFF.

V gene TRBV5-4 combines with J gene TRBJ1-2, with TRBD1 matching over 9 bases. After removal of 3 bases from V and 4 bases from J, the junction contained 7 bases not matched to a gene. Germline-derived CDR1 and CDR2 are SGHNT and YYREEE (reference sequence). The CDR3 has 15 residues. DNA of the CDR3: TGTGCCAGCAGCTGGGCGGGACAGGGCACCTATGGCTACACCTTC. Residues: CASSWAGQGTYGYTF.

The rearrangement links TRBV4-1 to TRBJ2-7; 7 nucleotides align to TRBD1. Germline CDR1 and CDR2: MGHRA and YSYEKL. V lost 1 base, J lost 3 bases, and 6 bases stayed unmatched. The CDR3 is 15 amino acids. The CDR3 protein is CASSQVVRGSYEQYF. CDR3 DNA sequence: TGCGCCAGCAGCCAAGTTGTCAGGGGGAGCTACGAGCAGTACTTC.

V usage is TRBV6-1 and J usage is TRBJ1-1, with D possibly being TRBD1 (5 bases). V was clipped by 0 bases and J by 4 bases, with 12 bases between them. The CDR3 contains 15 residues. Germline loops: CDR1 MNHNS, CDR2 SASEGT. CDR3 DNA sequence: TGTGCCAGCAGTGAAGCCGGGGGATTAATCACTGAAGCTTTCTTT. Encoded protein: CASSEAGGLITEAFF.

The gene calls are TRBV11-2 and TRBJ1-1; TRBD1 might be the D (6 bases). V dropped 1 base and J dropped 6 bases, with 12 bases sitting between them. Germline V lookup: CDR1 SGHAT, CDR2 FQNNGV. This CDR3 spans 14 amino acids. This chain's CDR3 is CASSLVTGGPEAFF. The CDR3 nucleotides are TGTGCCAGCAGCTTAGTGACAGGCGGTCCTGAAGCTTTCTTT.

This chain connects TRBV2 to TRBJ2-1; TRBD1 is a possible D gene (6 bases). V was clipped by 7 bases and J by 7 bases, with 14 bases between them. The V gene's germline CDR1 is SNHLY and CDR2 FYNNEI. CDR3 length: 13 amino acids. The CDR3 spells CASILQGWNEQFF. The CDR3 DNA is TGTGCCAGCATACTCCAGGGGTGGAATGAGCAGTTCTTC.

In this sample, this clone turned up once. The genes are TRBV11-3 and TRBJ2-1; 10 nucleotides align to TRBD2. With 0 bases clipped from V and 6 bases from J, the junction kept 8 bases outside the gene matches. Germline CDR1 SGHNT, CDR2 YENEEA. This CDR3 spans 17 amino acids. The CDR3 protein is CASSLEAGGPSSNEQFF. CDR3 sequence (DNA): TGTGCCAGCAGCTTAGAAGCGGGAGGGCCGTCGTCCAATGAGCAGTTCTTC.

CDR3 amino acids: CAISPSGKVNTDTQYF. CDR3 in DNA: TGTGCCATCTCCCCTAGCGGGAAGGTGAACACAGATACGCAGTATTTT. The chain links TRBV10-3 to TRBJ2-3; TRBD2 aligns across 9 bases. This CDR3 spans 16 amino acids. The V segment lost 8 bases and the J segment 2 bases; nucleotides outside the gene matches: 11. Germline assignment: CDR1 ENHRY and CDR2 SYGVKD.

The table lists this clone with a few counts. The CDR3, as DNA: TGTGCCAGCAGCCAAAGCCTAAAGAACACTGAAGCTTTCTTT. Its protein product is CASSQSLKNTEAFF. This sequence joins TRBV7-9 and TRBJ1-1, with D unclear. CDR1 is SEHNR and CDR2 is FQNEAQ in the germline V gene (reference sequence). Deletions cut 5 bases from V and 1 base from J, with 11 bases between. This CDR3 is 14 amino acids long.

The chain uses TRBV30 and TRBJ1-5; D call uncertain. This CDR3 is 16 amino acids long. The ends were cut back, 2 bases at V and 5 bases at J, with 19 bases in the middle. Germline CDR1 GTSNPN, CDR2 SVGIG (reference sequence). CDR3 protein: CAWSSSGRGGHQPQHF. Here the CDR3 DNA reads TGTGCCTGGAGTTCTAGCGGGCGCGGCGGGCATCAGCCCCAGCATTTT. The complete variable domain, with remaining parts taken from reference TRBV30 and TRBJ1-5, reads SQTIHQWPATLVQPVGSPLSLECTVEGTSNPNLYWYRQAAGRGLQLLFYSVGIGQISSEVPQNLSASRPQDRQFILSSKKLLLSDSGFYLCAWSSSGRGGHQPQHFGDGTRLSIL.

This chain connects TRBV5-1 to TRBJ1-2, with D perhaps matching TRBD1 (6 bases). V was shortened by 0 bases and J by 7 bases, with 16 bases between the two germline ends. The CDR3 has 15 amino acids. Germline V lookup: CDR1 SGHRS, CDR2 YFSETQ. The CDR3: CASSLEGGAAVGYTF. CDR3 DNA: TGCGCCAGCAGCTTGGAAGGGGGGGCGGCGGTTGGCTACACCTTC.

The chain is built from TRBV2 and TRBJ1-1; D is possibly TRBD1 (5 bases). Per germline, CDR1 SNHLY and CDR2 FYNNEI. V lost 2 bases to trimming and J lost 11 bases, with 12 bases between them. The CDR3 covers 12 residues. The CDR3 DNA is TGTGCCAGCAGTGAATCTGGGACTTCGGCTTTCTTT. It yields the protein CASSESGTSAFF.

The rearrangement links TRBV7-3 to TRBJ2-5; the match to TRBD1 covers 7 bases. Germline lookup yields CDR1 SGHTA and CDR2 FQGTGA. The V gene end was trimmed by 4 bases and the J gene end by 5 bases; junction bases not matched to a gene: 7. This CDR3 region has 14 residues. The CDR3 loop reads CASSSTGSRETQYF. The DNA of the CDR3 is TGTGCCAGCAGCTCGACAGGGTCTCGGGAGACCCAGTACTTC.

V gene TRBV28 combines with J gene TRBJ2-7; maybe TRBD1 (6 bases). Germline V gives CDR1 MDHEN, CDR2 SYDVKM. This CDR3 comprises 14 residues. V dropped 2 bases and J dropped 0 bases, with 8 bases sitting between them. The CDR3 loop is CASSLQGTSYEQYF. The CDR3 DNA is TGTGCCAGCAGTTTACAGGGGACCTCCTACGAGCAGTACTTC.

The V and J genes are TRBV27 and TRBJ2-7; D is possibly TRBD1 (6 bases). The CDR3 runs to 14 residues. Germline-derived CDR1 and CDR2 are MNHEY and SMNVEV (reference sequence). The germline V and J ends were trimmed by 6 bases and 0 bases, with 12 bases remaining between them. The CDR3 here is CASSLGGSSYEQYF. The CDR3 DNA is TGTGCCAGCAGCCTAGGGGGTTCCTCCTACGAGCAGTACTTC.

This clone was counted a few times. J is TRBJ2-7 and V is TRBV11-3; D perhaps matches TRBD1 (6 bases). Trimming cost V 0 bases and J 2 bases, with 14 bases left between them. CDR1 and CDR2 from the germline V gene are SGHNT and YENEEA. CDR3 length: 16 residues. The CDR3 DNA is TGTGCCAGCAGCTTAGATTTGACAGGAAGCGCCTACGAGCAGTACTTC. Translation: CASSLDLTGSAYEQYF.

V gene TRBV5-1 combines with J gene TRBJ2-3; 7 bases are shared with TRBD1. V shed 8 bases and J 2 bases; nucleotides not matched to a gene: 5. This CDR3 has 13 amino acids. CDR1 is SGHRS and CDR2 is YFSETQ in the germline V gene. CDR3 nucleotide sequence: TGCGCCAGAACAGGGGCCAACACAGATACGCAGTATTTT. Protein: CARTGANTDTQYF.

The gene calls are TRBV5-5 and TRBJ1-2, with a weak D call TRBD1 (5 bases). The CDR3 covers 15 residues. V gave up 4 bases and J gave up 0 bases, with 13 bases separating them. The germline V gene encodes CDR1 SGHKS and CDR2 YYEKEE (reference sequence). The CDR3 spells CASSVAGNTNYGYTF. Here the CDR3 DNA reads TGTGCCAGCAGCGTTGCAGGGAACACTAACTATGGCTACACCTTC.

The chain is built from TRBV5-1 and TRBJ2-7, with TRBD2 matching over 8 bases. Per the germline V gene, CDR1 is SGHRS and CDR2 is YFSETQ. This CDR3 is 13 amino acids long. The V gene end was trimmed by 4 bases and the J gene end by 7 bases; junction bases not matched to a gene: 7. The CDR3 DNA reads TGCGCCAGCAGCGCCGGGACTAGTGGGGAGCAGTACTTC. It codes for CASSAGTSGEQYF.

V is TRBV5-1 and J is TRBJ2-1; a possible D gene is TRBD1 (5 bases). The CDR3 covers 13 residues. Germline-derived CDR1 and CDR2 are SGHRS and YFSETQ. V lost 6 bases, J lost 4 bases, and 11 bases lay in between. The CDR3 region is CASMGDRYNEQFF. Here the CDR3 DNA reads TGCGCCAGCATGGGTGACAGATACAATGAGCAGTTCTTC. Complete variable domain (other parts from reference TRBV5-1 and TRBJ2-1): KAGVTQTPRYLIKTRGQQVTLSCSPISGHRSVSWYQQTPGQGLQFLFEYFSETQRNKGNFPGRFSGRQFSNSRSEMNVSTLELGDSALYLCASMGDRYNEQFFGPGTRLTVL.

The V and J genes are TRBV29-1 and TRBJ1-5; possibly TRBD1 for D (5 bases). This CDR3 region has 16 residues. CDR1 is SQVTM and CDR2 is ANQGSEA in the germline V gene. V was cut by 1 base and J by 3 bases, with 16 bases left in between. CDR3 sequence: CSVEAQGVVDNQPQHF. DNA for the CDR3: TGCAGCGTTGAAGCCCAAGGGGTCGTCGACAATCAGCCCCAGCATTTT.

The chain couples TRBV5-1 to TRBJ2-3; 8 bases align to TRBD2. Germline V gene sequence: CDR1 SGHRS, CDR2 YFSETQ. This CDR3 is 17 amino acids long. Germline trimming cut 0 bases from V and 2 bases from J; bases unmatched to any gene: 8. The CDR3 region has the DNA TGCGCCAGCAGCTTGGCGGTTAGCGGGGCCTCCACAGATACGCAGTATTTT. Translated: CASSLAVSGASTDTQYF. Together with reference TRBV5-1 and TRBJ2-3, the CDR3 gives the full variable domain: KAGVTQTPRYLIKTRGQQVTLSCSPISGHRSVSWYQQTPGQGLQFLFEYFSETQRNKGNFPGRFSGRQFSNSRSEMNVSTLELGDSALYLCASSLAVSGASTDTQYFGPGTRLTVL.

The V call is TRBV11-2, the J call TRBJ2-7, with D hard to call. The CDR3 covers 14 residues. Trimming took off 2 bases at V and 3 bases at J, with 11 bases between the two ends. CDR1 SGHAT and CDR2 FQNNGV come from the germline V gene. The CDR3 loop is CASSLTTPGYEQYF. The CDR3 nucleotides read TGTGCCAGCAGCTTAACTACACCGGGCTACGAGCAGTACTTC.

The rearrangement links TRBV21-1 to TRBJ2-1; the DNA was not compared with TRBD2, the D call given in the table. TRBV21-1 corresponds to a pseudogene. CDR3 length: 16 amino acids. The CDR3 region has the DNA TGTGCCAGCAGCAAAGAAGGGGGAGGGGCGCCCGGTGAGCAGTTCTTC. Translation gives CASSKEGGGAPGEQFF.

This chain joins TRBV18 and TRBJ2-1; TRBD2 aligns across 8 bases. Losses at the gene ends were 3 bases for V and 2 bases for J; bases not matched to a gene: 6. CDR3 size: 16 residues. Germline values: CDR1 KGHSH, CDR2 LQKENI. CDR3 region: CASSPILAATYNEQFF. CDR3 sequence (DNA): TGTGCCAGCTCACCCATACTAGCGGCGACCTACAATGAGCAGTTCTTC.

V is TRBV2 and J is TRBJ2-3; D is unclear. The V end lost 3 bases, the J end lost 6 bases, and 16 bases lay between the germline ends. Germline lookup yields CDR1 SNHLY and CDR2 FYNNEI. The CDR3 is 15 residues long. The CDR3 loop reads CASSDMGWASDTQYF. CDR3 coding DNA: TGTGCCAGCAGTGACATGGGCTGGGCTTCGGATACGCAGTATTTT.

This clone was observed a few times. The V call is TRBV4-2, the J call TRBJ1-1, with TRBD1 as a possible D gene (5 bases). Germline-derived CDR1 and CDR2 are LGHNA and YNFKEQ. V shed 4 bases and J shed 4 bases, with 13 bases lying between them. The CDR3 is 14 amino acids. CDR3 amino acids: CASSPRRGSTEAFF. CDR3 bases: TGTGCCAGCAGCCCTAGACGGGGGAGCACTGAAGCTTTCTTT.

The genes are TRBV5-1 and TRBJ1-3; D is unclear. The CDR3 extends over 14 amino acids. The germline gives CDR1 SGHRS, CDR2 YFSETQ. Deletions cut 0 bases from V and 4 bases from J, with 8 bases between. CDR3 coding DNA: TGCGCCAGCAGCTTGGGAGGGATCGGAAACACCATATATTTT. Its translation is CASSLGGIGNTIYF.